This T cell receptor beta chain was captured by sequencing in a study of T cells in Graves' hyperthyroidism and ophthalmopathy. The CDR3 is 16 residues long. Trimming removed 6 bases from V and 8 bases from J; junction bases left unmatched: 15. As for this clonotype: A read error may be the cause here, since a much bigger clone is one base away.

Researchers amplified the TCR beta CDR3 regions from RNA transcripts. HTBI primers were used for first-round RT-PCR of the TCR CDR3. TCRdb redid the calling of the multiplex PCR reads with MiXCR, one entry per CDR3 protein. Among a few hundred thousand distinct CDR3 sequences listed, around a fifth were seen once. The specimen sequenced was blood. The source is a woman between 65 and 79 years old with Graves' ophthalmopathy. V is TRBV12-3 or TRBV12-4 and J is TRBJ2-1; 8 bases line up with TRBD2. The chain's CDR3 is CASSSGGTSRSDEQFF. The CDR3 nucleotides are TGTGCCAGCAGCTCTGGGGGGACTAGTCGCTCGGATGAGCAGTTCTTC.